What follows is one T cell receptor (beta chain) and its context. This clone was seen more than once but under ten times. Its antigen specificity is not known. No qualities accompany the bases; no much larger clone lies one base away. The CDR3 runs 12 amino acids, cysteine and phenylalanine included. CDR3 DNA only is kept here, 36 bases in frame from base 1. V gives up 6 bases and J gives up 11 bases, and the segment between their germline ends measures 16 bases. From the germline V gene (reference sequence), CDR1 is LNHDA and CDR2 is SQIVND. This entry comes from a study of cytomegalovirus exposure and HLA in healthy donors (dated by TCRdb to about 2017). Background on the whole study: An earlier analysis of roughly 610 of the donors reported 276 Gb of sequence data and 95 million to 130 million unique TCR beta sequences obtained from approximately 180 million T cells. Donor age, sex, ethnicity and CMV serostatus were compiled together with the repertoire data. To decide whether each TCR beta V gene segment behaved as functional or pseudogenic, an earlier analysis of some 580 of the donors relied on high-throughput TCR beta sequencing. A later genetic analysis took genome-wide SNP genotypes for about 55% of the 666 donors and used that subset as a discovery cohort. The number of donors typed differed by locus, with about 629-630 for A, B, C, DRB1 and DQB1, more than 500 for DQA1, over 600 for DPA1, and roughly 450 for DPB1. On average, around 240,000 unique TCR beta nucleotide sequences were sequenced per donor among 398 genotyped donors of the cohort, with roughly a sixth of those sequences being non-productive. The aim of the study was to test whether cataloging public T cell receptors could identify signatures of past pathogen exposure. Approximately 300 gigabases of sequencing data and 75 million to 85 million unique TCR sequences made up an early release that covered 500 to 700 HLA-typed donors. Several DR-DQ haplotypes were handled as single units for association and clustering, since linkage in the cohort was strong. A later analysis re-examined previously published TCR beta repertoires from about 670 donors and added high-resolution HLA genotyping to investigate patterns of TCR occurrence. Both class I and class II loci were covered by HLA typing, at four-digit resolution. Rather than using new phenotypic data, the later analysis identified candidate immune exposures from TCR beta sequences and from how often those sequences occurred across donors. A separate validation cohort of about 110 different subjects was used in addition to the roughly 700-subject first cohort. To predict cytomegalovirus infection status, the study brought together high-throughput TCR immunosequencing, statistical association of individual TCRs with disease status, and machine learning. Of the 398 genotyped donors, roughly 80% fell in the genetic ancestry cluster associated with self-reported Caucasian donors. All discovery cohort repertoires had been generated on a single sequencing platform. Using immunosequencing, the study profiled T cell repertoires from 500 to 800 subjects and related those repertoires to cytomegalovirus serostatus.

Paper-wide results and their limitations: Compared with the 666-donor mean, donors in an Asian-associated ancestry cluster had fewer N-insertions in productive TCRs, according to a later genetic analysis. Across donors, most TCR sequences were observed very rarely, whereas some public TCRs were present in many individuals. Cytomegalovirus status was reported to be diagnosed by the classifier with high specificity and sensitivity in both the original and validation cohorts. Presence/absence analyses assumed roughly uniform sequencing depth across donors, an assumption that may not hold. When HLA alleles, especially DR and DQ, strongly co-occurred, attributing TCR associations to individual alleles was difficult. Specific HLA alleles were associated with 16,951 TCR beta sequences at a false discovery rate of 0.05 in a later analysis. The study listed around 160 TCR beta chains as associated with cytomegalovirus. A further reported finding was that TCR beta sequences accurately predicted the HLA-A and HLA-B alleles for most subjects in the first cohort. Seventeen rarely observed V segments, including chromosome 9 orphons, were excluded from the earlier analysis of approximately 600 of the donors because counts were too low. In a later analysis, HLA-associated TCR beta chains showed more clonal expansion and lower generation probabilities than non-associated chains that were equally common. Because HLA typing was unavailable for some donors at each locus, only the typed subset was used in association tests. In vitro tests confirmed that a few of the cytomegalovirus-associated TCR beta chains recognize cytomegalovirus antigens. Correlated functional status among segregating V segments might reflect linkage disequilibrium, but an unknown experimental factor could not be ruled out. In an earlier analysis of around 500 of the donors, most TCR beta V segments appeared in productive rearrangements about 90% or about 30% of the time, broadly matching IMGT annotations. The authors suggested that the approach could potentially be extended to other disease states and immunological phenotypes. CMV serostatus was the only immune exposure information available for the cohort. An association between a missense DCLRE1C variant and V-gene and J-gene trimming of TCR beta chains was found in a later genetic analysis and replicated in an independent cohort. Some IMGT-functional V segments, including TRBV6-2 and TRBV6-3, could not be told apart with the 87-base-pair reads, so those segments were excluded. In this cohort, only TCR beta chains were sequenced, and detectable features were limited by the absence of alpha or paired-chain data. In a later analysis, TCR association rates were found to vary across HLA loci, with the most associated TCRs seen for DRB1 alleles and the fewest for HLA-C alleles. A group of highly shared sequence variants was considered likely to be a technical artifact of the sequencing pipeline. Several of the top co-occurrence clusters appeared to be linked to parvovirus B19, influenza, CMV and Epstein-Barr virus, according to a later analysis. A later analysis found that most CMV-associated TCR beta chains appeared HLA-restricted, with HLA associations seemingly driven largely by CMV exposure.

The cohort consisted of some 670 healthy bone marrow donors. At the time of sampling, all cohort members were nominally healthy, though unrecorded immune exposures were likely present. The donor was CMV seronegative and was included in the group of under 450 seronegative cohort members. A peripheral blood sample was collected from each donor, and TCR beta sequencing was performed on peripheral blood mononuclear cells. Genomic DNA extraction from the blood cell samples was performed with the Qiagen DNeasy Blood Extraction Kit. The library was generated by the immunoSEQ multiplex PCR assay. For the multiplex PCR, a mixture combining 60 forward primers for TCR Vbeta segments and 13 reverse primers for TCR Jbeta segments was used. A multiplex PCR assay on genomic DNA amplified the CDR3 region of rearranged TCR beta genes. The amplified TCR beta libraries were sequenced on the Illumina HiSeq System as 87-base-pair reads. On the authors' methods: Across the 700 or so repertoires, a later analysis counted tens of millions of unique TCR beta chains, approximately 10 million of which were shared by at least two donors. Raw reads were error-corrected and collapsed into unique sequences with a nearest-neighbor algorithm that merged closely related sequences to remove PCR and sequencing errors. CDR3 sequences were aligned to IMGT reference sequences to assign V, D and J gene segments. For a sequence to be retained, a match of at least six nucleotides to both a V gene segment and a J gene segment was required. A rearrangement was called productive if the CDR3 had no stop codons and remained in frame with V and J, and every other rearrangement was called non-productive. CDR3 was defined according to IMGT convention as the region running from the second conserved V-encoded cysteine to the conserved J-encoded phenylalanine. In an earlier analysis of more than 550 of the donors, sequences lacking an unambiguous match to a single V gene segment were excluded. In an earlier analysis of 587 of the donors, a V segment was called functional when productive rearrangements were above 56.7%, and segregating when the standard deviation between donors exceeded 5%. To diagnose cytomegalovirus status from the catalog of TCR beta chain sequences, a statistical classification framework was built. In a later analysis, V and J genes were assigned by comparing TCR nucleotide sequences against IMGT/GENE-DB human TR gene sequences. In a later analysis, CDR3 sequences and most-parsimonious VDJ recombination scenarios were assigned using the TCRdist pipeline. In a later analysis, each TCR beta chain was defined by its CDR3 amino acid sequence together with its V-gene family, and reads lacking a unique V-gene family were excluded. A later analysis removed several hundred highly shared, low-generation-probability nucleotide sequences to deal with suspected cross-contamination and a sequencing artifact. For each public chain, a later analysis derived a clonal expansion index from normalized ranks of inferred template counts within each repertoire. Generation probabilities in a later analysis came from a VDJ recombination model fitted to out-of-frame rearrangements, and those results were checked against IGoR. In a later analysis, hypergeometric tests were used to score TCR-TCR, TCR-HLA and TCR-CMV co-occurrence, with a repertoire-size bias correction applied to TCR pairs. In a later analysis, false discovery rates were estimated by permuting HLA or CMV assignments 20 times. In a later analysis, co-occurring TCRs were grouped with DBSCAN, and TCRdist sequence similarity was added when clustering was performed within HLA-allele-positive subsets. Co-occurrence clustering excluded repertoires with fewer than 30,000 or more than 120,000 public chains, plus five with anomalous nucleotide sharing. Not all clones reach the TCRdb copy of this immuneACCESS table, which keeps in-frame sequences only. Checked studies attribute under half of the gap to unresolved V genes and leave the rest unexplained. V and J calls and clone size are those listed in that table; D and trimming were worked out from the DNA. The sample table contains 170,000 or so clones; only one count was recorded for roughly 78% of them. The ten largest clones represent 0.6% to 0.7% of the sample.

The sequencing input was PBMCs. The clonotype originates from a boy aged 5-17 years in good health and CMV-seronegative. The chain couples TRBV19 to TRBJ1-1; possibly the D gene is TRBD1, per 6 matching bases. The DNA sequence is TGTGCCAGTAGGGGGACATTCGGGAGGGCTTTCTTT. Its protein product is CASRGTFGRAFF.